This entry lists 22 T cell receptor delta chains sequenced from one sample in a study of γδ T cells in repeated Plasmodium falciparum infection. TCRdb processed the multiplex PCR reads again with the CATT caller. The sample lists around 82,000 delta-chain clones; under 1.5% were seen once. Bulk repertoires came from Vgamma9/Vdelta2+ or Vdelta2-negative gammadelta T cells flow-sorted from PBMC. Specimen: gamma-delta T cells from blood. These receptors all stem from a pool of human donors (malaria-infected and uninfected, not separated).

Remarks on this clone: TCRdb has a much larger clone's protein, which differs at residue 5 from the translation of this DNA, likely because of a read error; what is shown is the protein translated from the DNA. In nucleotides, the CDR3 is TGTGCTCTTGGGGGAGAGGGCCCTACTCGGGGATACGGGACCGATAAACTCATCTTT. Amino acids: CALGGEGPTRGYGTDKLIF. The chain is built from TRDV1 and TRDJ1; 9 bases line up with TRDD3. TCRdb is silent on the J gene; assignment here came from matching the DNA to germline. The CDR3 is 19 amino acids. CDR1 TSWWSYY and CDR2 QGS come from the germline V gene. J gave up 2 bases and V 4 bases, and 17 bases lay outside the gene matches.

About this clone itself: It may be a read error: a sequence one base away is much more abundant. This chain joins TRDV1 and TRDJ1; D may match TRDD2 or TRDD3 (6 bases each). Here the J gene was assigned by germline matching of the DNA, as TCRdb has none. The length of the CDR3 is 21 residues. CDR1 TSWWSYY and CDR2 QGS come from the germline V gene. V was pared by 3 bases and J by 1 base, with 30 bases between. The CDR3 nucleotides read TGTGCTCTTGGGGAGGAGAGTCCTACGTCCCTTTGCGGGGATGGCACCGATAAACTCATCTTT. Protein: CALGEESPTSLCGDGTDKLIF.

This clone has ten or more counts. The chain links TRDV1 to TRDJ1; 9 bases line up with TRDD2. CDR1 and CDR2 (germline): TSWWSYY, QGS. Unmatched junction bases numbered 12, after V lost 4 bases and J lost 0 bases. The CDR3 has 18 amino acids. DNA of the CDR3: TGTGCTCTTGGGGCCCCTTCCTACGGGGGGATTCACACCGATAAACTCATCTTT. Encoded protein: CALGAPSYGGIHTDKLIF.

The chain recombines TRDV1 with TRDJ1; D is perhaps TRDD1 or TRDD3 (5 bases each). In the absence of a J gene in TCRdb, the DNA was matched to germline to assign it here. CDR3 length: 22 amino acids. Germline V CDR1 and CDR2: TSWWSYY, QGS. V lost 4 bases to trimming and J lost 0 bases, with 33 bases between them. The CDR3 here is CALGGRFRRGGYSPQYTDKLIF. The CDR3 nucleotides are TGTGCTCTTGGGGGCCGTTTCCGAAGAGGTGGATATAGTCCTCAGTACACCGATAAACTCATCTTT.

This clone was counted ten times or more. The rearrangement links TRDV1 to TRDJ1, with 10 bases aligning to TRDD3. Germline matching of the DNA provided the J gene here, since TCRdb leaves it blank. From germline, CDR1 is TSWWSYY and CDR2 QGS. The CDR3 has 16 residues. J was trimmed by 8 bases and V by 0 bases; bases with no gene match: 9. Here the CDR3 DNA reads TGTGCTCTTGGGGAACTAATAAGGCTGGGGGATAAAAAACTCATCTTT. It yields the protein CALGELIRLGDKKLIF.

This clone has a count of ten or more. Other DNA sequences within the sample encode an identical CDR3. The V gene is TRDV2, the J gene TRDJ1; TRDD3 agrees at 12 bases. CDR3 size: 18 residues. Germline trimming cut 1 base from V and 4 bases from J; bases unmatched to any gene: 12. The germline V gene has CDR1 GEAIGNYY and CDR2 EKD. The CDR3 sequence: CACDTSPVWGIRSDKLIF. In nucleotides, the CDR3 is TGTGCCTGTGACACTTCTCCGGTCTGGGGGATACGCAGCGATAAACTCATCTTT.

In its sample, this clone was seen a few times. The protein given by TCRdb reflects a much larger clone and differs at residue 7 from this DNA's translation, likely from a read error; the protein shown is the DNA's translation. The CDR3 sequence is CALGEPRLFISHAYTDKLIF. The CDR3, as DNA: TGTGCTCTTGGGGAACCCCGCCTATTTATCTCGCATGCGTACACCGATAAACTCATCTTT. V gene TRDV1 combines with J gene TRDJ1; D is unclear. Matching the DNA to germline supplied the J gene, which TCRdb does not give. This CDR3 comprises 20 residues. The germline gives CDR1 TSWWSYY, CDR2 QGS. The V end lost 1 base, the J end lost 0 bases, and 24 bases lay between the germline ends.

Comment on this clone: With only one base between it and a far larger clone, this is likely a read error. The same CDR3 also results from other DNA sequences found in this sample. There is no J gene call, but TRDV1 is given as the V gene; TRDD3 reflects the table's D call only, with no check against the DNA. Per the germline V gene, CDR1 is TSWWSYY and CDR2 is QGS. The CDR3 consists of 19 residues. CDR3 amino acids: CALGNRDWGIWIYTDKLIF. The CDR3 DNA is TGTGCTCTTGGGAACCGAGACTGGGGGATATGGATTTACACCGATAAACTCATCTTC.

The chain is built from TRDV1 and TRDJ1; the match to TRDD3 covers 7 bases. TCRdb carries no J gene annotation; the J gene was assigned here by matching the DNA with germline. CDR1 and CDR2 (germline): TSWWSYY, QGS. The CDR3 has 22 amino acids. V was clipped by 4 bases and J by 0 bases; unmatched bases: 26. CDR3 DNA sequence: TGTGCTCTTGGGGGGCAAGCCTCCCAGGGTACTGGGGACATACGGTACACCGATAAACTCATCTTT. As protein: CALGGQASQGTGDIRYTDKLIF.

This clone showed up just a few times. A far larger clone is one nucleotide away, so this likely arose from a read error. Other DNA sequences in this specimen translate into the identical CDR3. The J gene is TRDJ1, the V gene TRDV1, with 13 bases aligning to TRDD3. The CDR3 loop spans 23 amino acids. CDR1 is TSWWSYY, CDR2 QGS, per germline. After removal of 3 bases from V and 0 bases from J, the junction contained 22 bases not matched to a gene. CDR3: CALGDPTPSRTGGYAGYTDKLIF. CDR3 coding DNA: TGTGCTCTTGGGGACCCGACCCCATCCCGTACTGGGGGATACGCGGGATACACCGATAAACTCATCTTT.

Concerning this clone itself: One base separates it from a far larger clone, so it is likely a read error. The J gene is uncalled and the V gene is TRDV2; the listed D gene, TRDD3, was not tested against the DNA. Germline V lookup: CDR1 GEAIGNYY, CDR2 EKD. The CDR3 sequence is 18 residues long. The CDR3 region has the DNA TGTGCCTGTGACCGGTTCCTACTGGGGGATAGAAGCACCGATAAACTCATCTTC. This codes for CACDRFLLGDRSTDKLIF.

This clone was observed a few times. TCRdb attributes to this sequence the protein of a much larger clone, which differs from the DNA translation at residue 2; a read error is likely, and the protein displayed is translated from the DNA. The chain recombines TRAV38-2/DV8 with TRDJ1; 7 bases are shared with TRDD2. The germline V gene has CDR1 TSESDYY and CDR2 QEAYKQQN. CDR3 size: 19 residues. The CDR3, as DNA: TGTTCTTATAGGAGTGGCGATGAAACGGGTTCCTACGTGGGAAAGGGGCTCATCTTT. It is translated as CSYRSGDETGSYVGKGLIF.

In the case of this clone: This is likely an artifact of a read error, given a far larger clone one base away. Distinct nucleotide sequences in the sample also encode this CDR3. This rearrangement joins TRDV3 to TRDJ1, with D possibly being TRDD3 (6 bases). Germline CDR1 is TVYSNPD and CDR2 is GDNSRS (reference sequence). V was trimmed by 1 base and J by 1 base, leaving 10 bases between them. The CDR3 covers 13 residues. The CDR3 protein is CAFTGGPTDKLIF. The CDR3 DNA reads TGTGCCTTTACCGGGGGACCCACCGATAAACTCATCTTT. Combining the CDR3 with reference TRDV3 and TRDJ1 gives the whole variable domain CDKVTQSSPDQTVASGSEVVLLCTYDTVYSNPDLFWYRIRPDYSFQFVFYGDNSRSEGADFTQGRFSVKHILTQKAFHLVISPVRTEDSATYYCAFTGGPTDKLIFGKGTRVTVEP.

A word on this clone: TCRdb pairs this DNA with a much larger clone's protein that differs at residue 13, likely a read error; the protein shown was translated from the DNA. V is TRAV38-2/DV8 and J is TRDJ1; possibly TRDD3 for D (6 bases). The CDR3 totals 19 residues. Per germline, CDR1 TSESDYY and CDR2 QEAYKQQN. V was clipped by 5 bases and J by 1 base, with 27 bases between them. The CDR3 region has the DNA TGTGCTTATAGCGTCTTCGCCCCTGGCAGGGGGACCGGCACCGATAAACTCATCTTT. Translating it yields CAYSVFAPGRGTGTDKLIF.

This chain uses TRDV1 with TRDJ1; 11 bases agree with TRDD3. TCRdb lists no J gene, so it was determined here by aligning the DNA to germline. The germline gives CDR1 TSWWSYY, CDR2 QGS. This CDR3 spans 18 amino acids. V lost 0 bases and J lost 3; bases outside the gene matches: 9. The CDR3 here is CALGELSYWGIRADKLIF. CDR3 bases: TGTGCTCTTGGGGAACTGTCCTACTGGGGGATAAGGGCCGATAAACTCATCTTT.

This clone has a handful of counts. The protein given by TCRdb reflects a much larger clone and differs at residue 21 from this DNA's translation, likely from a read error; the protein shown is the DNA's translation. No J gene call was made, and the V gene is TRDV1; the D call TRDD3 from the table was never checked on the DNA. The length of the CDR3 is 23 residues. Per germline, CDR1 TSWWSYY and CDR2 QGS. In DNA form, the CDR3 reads TGTGCTCTTGGGGATCTAAGTCTTCCTAGCCAGACTGGGGGATGTAATTTGACAGCACAACCCTTCTTT. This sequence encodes CALGDLSLPSQTGGCNLTAQPFF.

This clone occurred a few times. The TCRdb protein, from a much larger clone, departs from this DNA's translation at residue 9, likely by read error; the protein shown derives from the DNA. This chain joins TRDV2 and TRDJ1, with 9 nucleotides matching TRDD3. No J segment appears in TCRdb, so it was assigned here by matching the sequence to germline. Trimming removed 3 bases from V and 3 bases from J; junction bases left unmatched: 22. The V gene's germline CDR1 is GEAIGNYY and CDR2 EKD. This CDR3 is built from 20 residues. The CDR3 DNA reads TGTGCCTGTGACCCAATCAGCGGCGAGGGGATACGCGAATTGGCCGATAAACTCATCTTT. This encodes CACDPISGEGIRELADKLIF.

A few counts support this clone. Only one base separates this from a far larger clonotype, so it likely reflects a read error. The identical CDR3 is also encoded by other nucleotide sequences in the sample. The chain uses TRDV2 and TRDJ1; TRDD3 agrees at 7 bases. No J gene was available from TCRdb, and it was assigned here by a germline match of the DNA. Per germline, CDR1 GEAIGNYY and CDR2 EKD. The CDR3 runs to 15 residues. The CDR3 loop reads CACDTLGASTDKLIF. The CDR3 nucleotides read TGTGCCTGCGACACTCTGGGGGCTTCCACCGATAAACTCATCTTT.

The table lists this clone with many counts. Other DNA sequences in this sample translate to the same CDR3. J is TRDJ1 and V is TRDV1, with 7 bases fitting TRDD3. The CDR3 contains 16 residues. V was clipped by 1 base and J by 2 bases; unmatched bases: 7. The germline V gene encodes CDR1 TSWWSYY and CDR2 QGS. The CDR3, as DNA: TGTGCTCTTGGGGAACGATCACGCTGGGGGACCGATAAACTCATCTTT. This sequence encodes CALGERSRWGTDKLIF.

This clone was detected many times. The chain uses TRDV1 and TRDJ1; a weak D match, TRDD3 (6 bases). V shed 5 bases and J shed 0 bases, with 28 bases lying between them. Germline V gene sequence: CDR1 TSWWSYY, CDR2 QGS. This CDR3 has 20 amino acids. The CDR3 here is CALGSYSTVWGQKYTDKLIF. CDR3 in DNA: TGTGCTCTTGGGAGTTATTCTACGGTCTGGGGACAAAAGTACACCGATAAACTCATCTTT.

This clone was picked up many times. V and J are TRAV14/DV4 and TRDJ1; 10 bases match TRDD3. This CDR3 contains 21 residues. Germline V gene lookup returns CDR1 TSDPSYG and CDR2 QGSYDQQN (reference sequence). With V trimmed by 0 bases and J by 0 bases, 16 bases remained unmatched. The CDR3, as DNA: TGTGCAATGAGAGAGGGAACTGTGGCGTTACTGGGGGATCCCAACACCGATAAACTCATCTTT. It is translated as CAMREGTVALLGDPNTDKLIF.

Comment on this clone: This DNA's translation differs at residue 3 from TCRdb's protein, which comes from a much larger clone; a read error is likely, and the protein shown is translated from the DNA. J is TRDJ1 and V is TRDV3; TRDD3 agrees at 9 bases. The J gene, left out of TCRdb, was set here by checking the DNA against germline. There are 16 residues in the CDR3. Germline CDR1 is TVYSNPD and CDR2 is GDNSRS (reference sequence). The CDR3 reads CALSGGGYSYTDKLIF. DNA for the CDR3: TGTGCCCTTAGCGGAGGGGGATACTCCTACACCGATAAACTCATCTTT. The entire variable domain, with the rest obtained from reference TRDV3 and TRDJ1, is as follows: CDKVTQSSPDQTVASGSEVVLLCTYDTVYSNPDLFWYRIRPDYSFQFVFYGDNSRSEGADFTQGRFSVKHILTQKAFHLVISPVRTEDSATYYCALSGGGYSYTDKLIFGKGTRVTVEP.